This entry lists 18 T cell receptor beta chains sequenced from one sample in a study of blood T cell repertoires in COVID-19 (dated by TCRdb to about 2020). Libraries were prepared through the immunoSEQ multiplex PCR assay. Held by TCRdb, this immuneACCESS table contains in-frame sequences only and omits some clones. Under half of the omission traces to an unresolved V gene where checked; the cause of the rest is unknown. For this sample the table gives 160,000 or so clones, of which around 90% were detected only once. The ten top clones hold about 2.8% of the sample. The specimen sequenced was peripheral blood. These receptors were obtained from a man aged 55 to 70 with acute or convalescent COVID-19.

The chain is built from TRBV10-1 and TRBJ1-1; possible D gene TRBD1, 6 bases. The V end lost 5 bases, the J end lost 8 bases, and 18 bases lay between the germline ends. This CDR3 spans 14 amino acids. The V gene's germline CDR1 is WNHNN and CDR2 SYGVQD (reference sequence). CDR3 region: CASSPGAAGAEAFF. Here the CDR3 DNA reads TGCGCCAGCAGTCCCGGGGCTGCGGGGGCAGAAGCTTTCTTT.

The chain employs TRBV11-2 and TRBJ2-2; TRBD2 matches at 7 bases. The germline gives CDR1 SGHAT, CDR2 FQNNGV. The junction had 7 bases not matched to a gene; V was cut back by 5 bases and J by 4 bases. This CDR3 comprises 15 residues. CDR3 amino acids: CASSKLAGVTGELFF. The CDR3, as DNA: TGTGCCAGCAGCAAACTGGCGGGAGTCACCGGGGAGCTGTTTTTT.

The chain joins TRBV5-4 to TRBJ1-6; D might be TRBD1 (5 bases). V lost 0 bases to trimming and J lost 10 bases, with 14 bases between them. Germline CDR1 SGHNT, CDR2 YYREEE (reference sequence). The CDR3 contains 15 residues. CDR3 protein: CASSLGGDRGSPLHF. DNA for the CDR3: TGTGCCAGCAGCTTGGGGGGGGATAGGGGCTCACCCCTCCACTTT.

This clone was picked up a small number of times. This rearrangement joins TRBV9 to TRBJ2-2; D gene uncertain. Germline loops: CDR1 SGDLS, CDR2 YYNGEE. The CDR3 length is 13 residues. The V end lost 4 bases, the J end lost 7 bases, and 11 bases lay between the germline ends. The DNA for the CDR3 is TGTGCCAGCAGCCCCCCTCGCGGCGGGGAGCTGTTTTTT. Translation: CASSPPRGGELFF.

This rearrangement joins TRBV9 to TRBJ1-5, with TRBD1 identical over 7 bases. The CDR3 has 15 amino acids. J was trimmed by 7 bases and V by 4 bases; bases with no gene match: 11. The germline gives CDR1 SGDLS, CDR2 YYNGEE. CDR3 bases: TGTGCCAGCAGCCCCGGCAGGGGGTCAGGCCAGCCCCAGCATTTT. Amino acid sequence: CASSPGRGSGQPQHF.

The chain employs TRBV5-8 and TRBJ1-1, with 7 positions matching TRBD1. Germline V gene data show CDR1 as SGHTS and CDR2 as YDEGEE. The CDR3 is 16 residues long. V dropped 7 bases and J dropped 1; count of bases not matched to a gene: 13. This CDR3 reads CASPKLGGTANTEAFF. CDR3 coding DNA: TGTGCCAGCCCCAAGCTCGGCGGGACAGCGAACACTGAAGCTTTCTTT.

This clone was detected only once. This chain links TRBV7-3 with TRBJ2-1; D is possibly TRBD2 (5 bases). The CDR3 consists of 15 residues. V lost 5 bases and J lost 8, with 19 bases in between. CDR1 and CDR2 from the germline V gene are SGHTA and FQGTGA. The CDR3: CASSQILGFGDEQFF. The CDR3 coding sequence is TGTGCCAGCAGCCAGATCCTAGGATTCGGGGATGAGCAGTTCTTC.

This clone has just a few counts. V gene TRBV24-1 combines with J gene TRBJ1-5, with 8 bases lining up with TRBD1. V shed 5 bases, J shed 1 base, and the junction held 3 bases outside the gene matches. The germline CDR1 and CDR2 sequences are KGHDR and SFDVKD. The CDR3 consists of 15 residues. CDR3 sequence reads: CATSATGVSNQPQHF. For the CDR3, the DNA is TGTGCCACCAGTGCGACAGGGGTGAGCAATCAGCCCCAGCATTTT.

This chain joins TRBV5-6 and TRBJ2-7; TRBD1 matches at 7 bases. The CDR3 is 13 amino acids. Germline loops: CDR1 SGHDT, CDR2 YYEEEE. J gave up 4 bases and V 1 base, and 2 bases lay outside the gene matches. CDR3 protein: CASSLRDSYEQYF. CDR3 DNA sequence: TGTGCCAGCAGCTTGAGGGACAGTTACGAGCAGTACTTC. The full variable domain, its missing parts supplied by reference TRBV5-6 and TRBJ2-7, is DAGVTQSPTHLIKTRGQQVTLRCSPKSGHDTVSWYQQALGQGPQFIFQYYEEEERQRGNFPDRFSGHQFPNYSSELNVNALLLGDSALYLCASSLRDSYEQYFGPGTRLTVT.

The chain links TRBV21-1 to TRBJ1-3; TRBD1 is the table's D call and was not checked against the DNA. TRBV21-1 represents a pseudogene. This CDR3 has 17 amino acids. The CDR3 DNA follows: TGTGCCAGCAGCAGCAGAACCGACAGGGCTCCTGGAAACACCATATATTTT. Protein product: CASSSRTDRAPGNTIYF.

As to this clone: Other DNA sequences from this sample encode an identical CDR3 as well. This chain joins TRBV19 and TRBJ1-5; possibly TRBD1 for D (5 bases). Trimming stripped 4 bases from V and 6 bases from J, with 10 bases between. The germline V gene encodes CDR1 LNHDA and CDR2 SQIVND (reference sequence). The CDR3 consists of 13 residues. In DNA form, the CDR3 reads TGTGCCAGTAGTAATGGGAGGGGTCAGCCCCAGCATTTT. Amino acid sequence: CASSNGRGQPQHF.

The CDR3 region is CASSLLDRGTGELFF. Here the CDR3 DNA reads TGTGCCAGCAGTCTCTTGGACAGGGGGACCGGGGAGCTGTTTTTT. This sequence joins TRBV2 and TRBJ2-2; 10 bases line up with TRBD1. Germline-derived CDR1 and CDR2 are SNHLY and FYNNEI. This CDR3 comprises 15 residues. J was trimmed by 5 bases and V by 5 bases; bases with no gene match: 5.

The gene calls are TRBV28 and TRBJ1-4; 10 bases agree with TRBD1. The germline V gene encodes CDR1 MDHEN and CDR2 SYDVKM. V was pared by 4 bases and J by 8 bases, with 7 bases of the junction left unmatched. CDR3 size: 15 residues. This chain's CDR3 is CASSSGGTGDEKLFF. Here the CDR3 DNA reads TGTGCCAGCAGTTCGGGCGGGACAGGGGACGAAAAACTGTTTTTT.

This clone was counted only a few times. CDR3 nucleotides: TGTGCCAGCAGCCTCCGGGACAGGGAAAGGGGCTCCTACAATGAGCAGTTCTTC. This codes for CASSLRDRERGSYNEQFF. This chain links TRBV7-9 with TRBJ2-1; 9 bases fit TRBD1. The CDR3 length is 18 residues. Germline CDR1 reads SEHNR; CDR2 reads FQNEAQ (reference sequence). V lost 5 bases to trimming and J lost 0 bases; unmatched junction nucleotides: 11.

The chain is built from TRBV29-1 and TRBJ1-2; 11 bases line up with TRBD1. V was pared by 3 bases and J by 7 bases, with 4 bases of the junction left unmatched. CDR3 length: 13 residues. Germline lookup yields CDR1 SQVTM and CDR2 ANQGSEA. CDR3 residues: CSVDGTGGIGYTF. For the CDR3, the DNA is TGCAGCGTTGATGGGACAGGGGGAATTGGCTACACCTTC.

The rearrangement joins TRBV16 to TRBJ1-1; 7 positions agree with TRBD1. The CDR3 consists of 15 residues. Trimming cost V 2 bases and J 1 base; bases outside gene matches: 4. The germline CDR1 and CDR2 sequences are KGHSY and FQNENV. CDR3 sequence (DNA): TGTGCCAGCAGCCAAAACAGGGGCAGGAACACTGAAGCTTTCTTT. Translated, it gives CASSQNRGRNTEAFF.

The sample holds one count of this clone. This chain uses TRBV5-1 with TRBJ2-2, with 10 bases aligning to TRBD2. The CDR3 extends over 15 amino acids. Trimming cost V 1 base and J 5 bases; bases outside gene matches: 2. CDR1 is SGHRS and CDR2 is YFSETQ in the germline V gene. CDR3 sequence: CASSLQLAGTGELFF. CDR3 bases: TGCGCCAGCAGCTTGCAACTAGCGGGGACCGGGGAGCTGTTTTTT. Full variable domain (remainder filled in from reference TRBV5-1 and TRBJ2-2): KAGVTQTPRYLIKTRGQQVTLSCSPISGHRSVSWYQQTPGQGLQFLFEYFSETQRNKGNFPGRFSGRQFSNSRSEMNVSTLELGDSALYLCASSLQLAGTGELFFGEGSRLTVL.

Here the CDR3 DNA reads TGTGCCAGCAGGGACGGGACAGGCATCTATGGCTACACCTTC. Its protein is CASRDGTGIYGYTF. V usage is TRBV2 and J usage is TRBJ1-2; 8 bases line up with TRBD1. Trimming cost V 6 bases and J 4 bases; bases outside gene matches: 7. The CDR3 extends over 14 amino acids. Germline CDR1 is SNHLY and CDR2 is FYNNEI. Complete variable domain (other parts from reference TRBV2 and TRBJ1-2): EPEVTQTPSHQVTQMGQEVILRCVPISNHLYFYWYRQILGQKVEFLVSFYNNEISEKSEIFDDQFSVERPDGSNFTLKIRSTKLEDSAMYFCASRDGTGIYGYTFGSGTRLTVV.